This TCR beta chain was recorded in a study of cytomegalovirus exposure and HLA in healthy donors. General study results and limits: Rare sequences made up most TCRs, while some public TCRs were found in many donors.

Comment on this clone: Its specificity is unknown.

With 4 bases removed from V and 4 bases from J, the gap between germline ends came to 13 bases. The germline CDR1 and CDR2 sequences are GTSNPN and SVGIG (reference sequence). The CDR3 spans 13 residues. The PCR used 60 Vbeta and 13 Jbeta primers. Generated by immunoSEQ multiplex PCR, the TCRdb table keeps only in-frame clones and is missing some. The table records approximately 160,000 clones, over 70% of them present only once. This TCR was sampled from a woman between 50 and 59 years old in good health and CMV-seropositive. The V call is TRBV30, the J call TRBJ2-5, with D possibly matching TRBD2 (7 bases). Sequences were obtained from PBMCs. The CDR3 spells CAWKGGARETQYF. The CDR3, as DNA: TGTGCCTGGAAAGGGGGGGCCCGAGAGACCCAGTACTTC.